This TCR beta chain is drawn from a study of cytomegalovirus exposure and HLA in healthy donors. The CDR3 spans 18 residues. The V gene lost 2 bases and the J gene lost 0 bases, with 18 bases spanning the gap. Germline assignment: CDR1 SGHRS and CDR2 YFSETQ. The PCR made use of 60 Vbeta and 13 Jbeta primers. Some clones are missing from TCRdb's copy, which holds only in-frame ones; the method was immunoSEQ multiplex PCR. Seen here are around 100,000 clones, around 73% observed once, and the top ten hold approximately 1.9%. This clonotype was obtained from a woman aged 40 to 50 in good health and CMV-seronegative. Material: PBMCs. The V and J genes are TRBV5-1 and TRBJ2-1; D is uncertain. CDR3 sequence (DNA): TGCGCCAGCAGCTTCGAGCGTTTCTTATCTAGCTCCTACAATGAGCAGTTCTTC. Its translation: CASSFERFLSSSYNEQFF.